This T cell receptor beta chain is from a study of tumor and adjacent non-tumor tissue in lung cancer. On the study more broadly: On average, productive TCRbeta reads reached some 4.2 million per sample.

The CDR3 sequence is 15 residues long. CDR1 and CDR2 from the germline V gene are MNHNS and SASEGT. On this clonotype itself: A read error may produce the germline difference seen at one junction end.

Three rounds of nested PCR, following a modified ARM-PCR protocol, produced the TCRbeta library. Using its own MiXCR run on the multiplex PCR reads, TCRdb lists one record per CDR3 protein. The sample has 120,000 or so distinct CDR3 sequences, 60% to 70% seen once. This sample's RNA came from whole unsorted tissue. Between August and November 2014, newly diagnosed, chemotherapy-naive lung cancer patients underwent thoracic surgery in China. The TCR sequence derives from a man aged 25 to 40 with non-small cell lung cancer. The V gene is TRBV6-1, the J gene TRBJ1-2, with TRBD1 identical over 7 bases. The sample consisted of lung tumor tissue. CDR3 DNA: TGTGCCAGCAGTGGGGTATCACAGGGGCACTATGGCTCCACCTTC. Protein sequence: CASSGVSQGHYGSTF.